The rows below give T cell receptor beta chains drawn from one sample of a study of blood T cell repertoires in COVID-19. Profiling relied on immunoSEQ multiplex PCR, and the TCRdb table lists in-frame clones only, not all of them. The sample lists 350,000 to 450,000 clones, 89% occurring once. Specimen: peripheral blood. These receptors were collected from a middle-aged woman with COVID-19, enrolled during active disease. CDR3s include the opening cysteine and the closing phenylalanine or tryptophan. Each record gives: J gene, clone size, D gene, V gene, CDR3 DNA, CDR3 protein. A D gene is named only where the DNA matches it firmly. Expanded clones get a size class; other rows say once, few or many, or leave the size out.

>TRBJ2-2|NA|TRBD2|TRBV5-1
TGCGCCAGCAGCTCCGCCGGGGGGGCGGACACCGGGGAGCTGTTTTTT
CASSSAGGADTGELFF
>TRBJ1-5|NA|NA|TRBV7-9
TGTGCCAGCAGTCCCGGGGGGAATCAGCCCCAGCATTTT
CASSPGGNQPQHF
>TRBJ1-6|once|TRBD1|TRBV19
TGTGCCAGTAGTCCCGACAGGGAAAATTCACCCCTCCACTTT
CASSPDRENSPLHF
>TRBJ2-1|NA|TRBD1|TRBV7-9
TGTGCCAGCAGCTCGAGGACAGGGGGTAGGGATGAGCAGTTCTTC
CASSSRTGGRDEQFF
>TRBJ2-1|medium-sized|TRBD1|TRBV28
TGTGCCAGCAGTTCCTCCGGGACAGCCTACAATGAGCAGTTCTTC
CASSSSGTAYNEQFF
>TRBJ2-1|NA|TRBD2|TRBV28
TGTGCCAGCAGTCTCCCGGGAGCGGGAGGCTTCAATGAGCAGTTCTTC
CASSLPGAGGFNEQFF
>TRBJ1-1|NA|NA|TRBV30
TGTGCCTGGCAAGGGGTGAACACTGAAGCTTTCTTT
CAWQGVNTEAFF
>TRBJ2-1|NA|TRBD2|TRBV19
TGTGCCAGTAGTATCGGACTAGCGCGTTACGATGAGCAGTTCTTC
CASSIGLARYDEQFF
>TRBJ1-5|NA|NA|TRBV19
TGTGCCAGTAGTATGGATACAGGGAGCCAGCCCCAGCATTTT
CASSMDTGSQPQHF
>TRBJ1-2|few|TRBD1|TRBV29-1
TGCAGCGTTGAAGACCGGGACAGGGCGCGGGGCTACACCTTC
CSVEDRDRARGYTF
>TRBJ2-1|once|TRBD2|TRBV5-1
TGCGCCAGCACCGAAGCGGGAGGATCCTACAATGAGCAGTTCTTC
CASTEAGGSYNEQFF
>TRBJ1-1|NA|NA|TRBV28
TGTGCCAGCACCCTCTTGACAGGTACTGAAGCTTTCTTT
CASTLLTGTEAFF
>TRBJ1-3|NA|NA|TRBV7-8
TGTGCCAGCAGCTTAGGGACATTCGCCTCTGGAAACACCATATATTTT
CASSLGTFASGNTIYF
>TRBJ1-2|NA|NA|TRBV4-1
TGCGCCAGCAGCCTCCTTCGGGATTATGGCTACACCTTC
CASSLLRDYGYTF